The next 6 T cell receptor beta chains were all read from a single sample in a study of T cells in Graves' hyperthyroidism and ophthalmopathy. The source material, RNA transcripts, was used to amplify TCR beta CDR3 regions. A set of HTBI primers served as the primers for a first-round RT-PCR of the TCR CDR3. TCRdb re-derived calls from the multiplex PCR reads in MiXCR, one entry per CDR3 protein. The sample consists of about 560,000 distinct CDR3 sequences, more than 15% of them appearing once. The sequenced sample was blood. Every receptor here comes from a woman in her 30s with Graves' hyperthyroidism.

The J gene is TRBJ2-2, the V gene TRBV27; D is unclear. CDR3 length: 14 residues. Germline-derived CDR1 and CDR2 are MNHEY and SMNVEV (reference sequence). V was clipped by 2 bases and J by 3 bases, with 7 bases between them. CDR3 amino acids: CASSLATHTGELFF. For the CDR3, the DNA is TGTGCCAGCAGTTTAGCGACACACACCGGGGAGCTGTTTTTT.

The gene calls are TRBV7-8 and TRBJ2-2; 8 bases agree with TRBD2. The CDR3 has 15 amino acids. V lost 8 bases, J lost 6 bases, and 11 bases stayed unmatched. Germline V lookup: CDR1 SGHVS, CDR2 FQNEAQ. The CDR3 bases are TGTGCCAGCCGACCGGGAGGGAATAAGGCCGGGGAGCTGTTTTTT. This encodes CASRPGGNKAGELFF.

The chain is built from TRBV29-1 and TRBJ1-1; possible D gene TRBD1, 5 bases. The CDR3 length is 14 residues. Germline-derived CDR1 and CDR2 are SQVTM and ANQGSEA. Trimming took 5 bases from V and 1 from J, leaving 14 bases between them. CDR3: CSVQMIGGNTEAFF. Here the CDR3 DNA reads TGCAGCGTTCAAATGATCGGGGGGAACACTGAAGCTTTCTTT.

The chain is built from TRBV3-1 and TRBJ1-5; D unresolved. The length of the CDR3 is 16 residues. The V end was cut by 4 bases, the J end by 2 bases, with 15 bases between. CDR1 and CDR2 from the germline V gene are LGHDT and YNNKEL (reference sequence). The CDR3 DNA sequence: TGTGCCAGCAGCCCGAAGGACGGTACACGCAATCAGCCCCAGCATTTT. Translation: CASSPKDGTRNQPQHF.

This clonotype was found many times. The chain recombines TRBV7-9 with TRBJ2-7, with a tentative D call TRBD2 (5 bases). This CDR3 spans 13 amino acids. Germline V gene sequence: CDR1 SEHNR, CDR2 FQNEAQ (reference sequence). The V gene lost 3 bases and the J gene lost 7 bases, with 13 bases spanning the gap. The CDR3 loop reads CASSFRESWEQYF. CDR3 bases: TGTGCCAGCAGCTTCCGGGAATCTTGGGAGCAGTACTTC.

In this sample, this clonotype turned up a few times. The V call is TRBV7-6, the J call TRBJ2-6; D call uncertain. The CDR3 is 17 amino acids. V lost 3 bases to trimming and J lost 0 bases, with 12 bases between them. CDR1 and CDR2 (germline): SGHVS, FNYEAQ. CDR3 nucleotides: TGTGCCAGCAGCTTCAGGACGGACCGCTCTGGGGCCAACGTCCTGACTTTC. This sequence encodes CASSFRTDRSGANVLTF. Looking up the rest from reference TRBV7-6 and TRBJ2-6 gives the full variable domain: GAGVSQSPRYKVTKRGQDVALRCDPISGHVSLYWYRQALGQGPEFLTYFNYEAQQDKSGLPNDRFSAERPEGSISTLTIQRTEQRDSAMYRCASSFRTDRSGANVLTFGAGSRLTVL.